The following is a TCR beta chain sequence with its context. Its target is unknown. The data stem from a study of cytomegalovirus exposure and HLA in healthy donors. Overall study context: An analysis done earlier identified about 100 million unique TCR beta sequences from about 179 million T cells. Notes on the study in general: The likely origin of a cluster of highly shared sequence variants was a sequencing artifact. Cytomegalovirus status, reportedly, was diagnosed with high specificity and sensitivity by the classifier. Presence/absence analyses assumed roughly uniform sequencing depth across donors.

The PCR employed 60 Vbeta primers together with 13 Jbeta primers. TCRdb's table, derived via immunoSEQ multiplex PCR, lists solely in-frame clones and lacks some. The sample has roughly 180,000 clones, 77% seen once; the top ten hold over 1.1%. Trimming removed 0 bases from V and 4 bases from J; junction bases left unmatched: 4. The germline gives CDR1 SEHNR, CDR2 FQNEAQ (reference sequence). This CDR3 is 16 amino acids long. This chain uses TRBV7-9 with TRBJ2-2, with 8 positions matching TRBD2. Sequenced sample: PBMCs. The receptor's source is a man in his late teens or twenties in good health and CMV-seronegative. The CDR3 DNA reads TGTGCCAGCAGCTTAGCGACAGCGGGGGTCACCGGGGAGCTGTTTTTT. Protein sequence: CASSLATAGVTGELFF.